This entry features one T cell receptor beta chain sequence. Its antigen is not identified. These data come from a study of T cell responses to AZD1222 COVID-19 vaccine. Study-level results: Only five to seven AZD1222 recipients were seropositive at baseline.

This CDR3 contains 12 residues. Trimming cost V 0 bases and J 1 base, with 1 base left between them. Germline V gene lookup returns CDR1 SGHAT and CDR2 FQNNGV. Here immunoSEQ multiplex PCR was the method, and the copy in TCRdb shows in-frame clones only, minus some. Here the sample spans 100,000 to 150,000 clones, about 91% being singletons. Source: peripheral blood, taken on day 0 of AZD1222 vaccination. V usage is TRBV11-2 and J usage is TRBJ2-7, with D uncertain. This receptor was taken from an adult in good health. The CDR3 region is CASSLDSYEQYF. The CDR3, as DNA: TGTGCCAGCAGCTTAGATTCCTACGAGCAGTACTTC. The variable domain in full, with the rest retrieved from reference TRBV11-2 and TRBJ2-7, is EAGVAQSPRYKIIEKRQSVAFWCNPISGHATLYWYQQILGQGPKLLIQFQNNGVVDDSQLPKDRFSAERLKGVDSTLKIQPAKLEDSAVYLCASSLDSYEQYFGPGTRLTVT.